This T cell receptor beta chain derives from a study of T-cell memory formation after mild COVID-19. TCRdb passed the 5' RACE reads through MiXCR, listing each CDR3 protein once. The data hold approximately 290,000 distinct CDR3 sequences, with more than 15% observed a single time. Study-wide results and limits: A subset of responding clones appeared in pre-infection memory, suggesting cross-reactive memory joined. Contracting clones, day 15 to 85, had balanced CD4/CD8, and later expanders favored CD4+. Contracting CD4+ clones sat mainly in CM and EM; CD8+ in EMRA. Whether day 37 second-wave clones are SARS-CoV-2-specific was not confirmed.

Germline V CDR1 and CDR2: KGHDR, SFDVKD. V shed 4 bases and J shed 6 bases, with 12 bases lying between them. This CDR3 comprises 14 residues. On this clonotype itself: Its antigen is not known.

The genes are TRBV24-1 and TRBJ1-5; D call uncertain. This clonotype was obtained from a young man who had mild COVID-19 (a few samples of this study predate the infection). Cell type and time point are not known. Sequencing was done on a sample of PBMCs or a T cell subset sorted from them (not recorded which). Here the CDR3 reads CATSDRPNSQPQHF. For the CDR3, the DNA is TGTGCCACCAGTGACCGCCCCAACAGTCAGCCCCAGCATTTT.